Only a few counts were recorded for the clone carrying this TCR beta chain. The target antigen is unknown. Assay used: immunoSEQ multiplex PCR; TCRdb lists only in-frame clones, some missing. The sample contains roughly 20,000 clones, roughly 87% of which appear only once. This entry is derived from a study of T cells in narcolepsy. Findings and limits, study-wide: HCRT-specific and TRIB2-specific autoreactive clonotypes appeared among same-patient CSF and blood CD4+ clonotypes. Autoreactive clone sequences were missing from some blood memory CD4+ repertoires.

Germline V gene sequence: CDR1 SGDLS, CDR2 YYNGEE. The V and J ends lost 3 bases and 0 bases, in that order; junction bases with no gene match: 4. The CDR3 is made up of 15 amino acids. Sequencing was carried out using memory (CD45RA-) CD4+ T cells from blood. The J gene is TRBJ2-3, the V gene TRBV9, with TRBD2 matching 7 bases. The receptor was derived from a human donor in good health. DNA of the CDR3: TGTGCCAGCAGCGCTTCCGGGGGGAGCACAGATACGCAGTATTTT. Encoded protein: CASSASGGSTDTQYF.